Listed here are 28 T cell receptor beta chains from one sample, sequenced in a study of identical twins. TCRdb reprocessed the 5' RACE reads with MiXCR, giving one entry per CDR3 protein. The data hold 350,000 to 450,000 distinct CDR3 sequences, with approximately 17% observed a single time. The sample comprised naive T cells sorted from blood. The receptors were gathered from a man aged 50-59 years in good health.

This clonotype was counted between two and nine times. The chain recombines TRBV12-3 or TRBV12-4 with TRBJ2-1, with TRBD2 identical over 8 bases. The CDR3 spans 15 residues. Unmatched junction bases numbered 10, after V lost 6 bases and J lost 6 bases. CDR3 protein: CASSVPGGAGNEQFF. CDR3 DNA sequence: TGTGCCAGCAGCGTCCCCGGGGGGGCCGGCAATGAGCAGTTCTTC.

The chain couples TRBV12-3 or TRBV12-4 to TRBJ2-3; D tentatively fits TRBD1 or TRBD2 (5 bases each). The CDR3 loop spans 16 amino acids. V dropped 3 bases and J dropped 8 bases, with 21 bases sitting between them. Here the CDR3 reads CASSLQAVYLGGTQYF. Written as DNA, the CDR3 is TGTGCCAGCAGTTTGCAAGCGGTCTACCTTGGGGGTACGCAGTATTTT.

The rearrangement joins TRBV27 to TRBJ2-1; TRBD2 aligns across 10 bases. V was clipped by 3 bases and J by 6 bases; unmatched bases: 2. The CDR3 has 14 amino acids. Germline loops: CDR1 MNHEY, CDR2 SMNVEV (reference sequence). This CDR3 reads CASSFGLAVNEQFF. CDR3 in DNA: TGTGCCAGCAGTTTCGGACTAGCGGTCAATGAGCAGTTCTTC.

This clonotype was counted between two and nine times. This chain connects TRBV7-2 to TRBJ1-1; 7 bases are a match to TRBD1. CDR1 is SGHTA and CDR2 is FQGNSA in the germline V gene. There are 15 residues in the CDR3. V lost 2 bases, J lost 2 bases, and 5 bases stayed unmatched. As DNA, the CDR3 is TGTGCCAGCAGCTTACTAGGACAGGTTAACACTGAAGCTTTCTTT. Its translation: CASSLLGQVNTEAFF.

This clonotype was found a few times. This chain uses TRBV28 with TRBJ2-7; TRBD2 agrees at 8 bases. Germline V CDR1 and CDR2: MDHEN, SYDVKM. The CDR3 consists of 15 residues. V shed 7 bases, J shed 1 base, and the junction held 9 bases outside the gene matches. The CDR3 protein is CASKQGLGGSYEQYF. Written as DNA, the CDR3 is TGTGCCAGCAAACAGGGACTAGGGGGGTCCTACGAGCAGTACTTC.

This clonotype has more than one count but fewer than ten. The chain uses TRBV3-1 and TRBJ1-2; 8 nucleotides match TRBD1. Per the germline V gene, CDR1 is LGHDT and CDR2 is YNNKEL (reference sequence). Unmatched junction bases numbered 5, after V lost 4 bases and J lost 4 bases. This CDR3 has 14 amino acids. CDR3 sequence (DNA): TGTGCCAGCAGCCTCTCCAGGGGGCCCTATGGCTACACCTTC. As protein: CASSLSRGPYGYTF.

The chain links TRBV5-6 to TRBJ2-7; the match to TRBD2 covers 11 bases. The CDR3 is 15 amino acids. The germline gives CDR1 SGHDT, CDR2 YYEEEE. Trimming removed 4 bases from V and 1 base from J; junction bases left unmatched: 4. This chain's CDR3 is CASSGASGRSYEQYF. The CDR3 DNA follows: TGTGCCAGCAGCGGAGCTAGCGGGAGGTCCTACGAGCAGTACTTC.

In this sample, this clonotype turned up many times. The chain recombines TRBV14 with TRBJ2-3, with 8 bases lining up with TRBD2. The CDR3 covers 19 residues. The germline V gene encodes CDR1 SGHDN and CDR2 FVKESK. V shed 2 bases and J 0 bases; nucleotides not matched to a gene: 13. Here the CDR3 DNA reads TGTGCCAGCAGCCAACCACGAGGACTAGCTCCCCTCAGCACAGATACGCAGTATTTT. Protein: CASSQPRGLAPLSTDTQYF. The whole variable domain, remainder taken from reference TRBV14 and TRBJ2-3, is EAGVTQFPSHSVIEKGQTVTLRCDPISGHDNLYWYRRVMGKEIKFLLHFVKESKQDESGMPNNRFLAERTGGTYSTLKVQPAELEDSGVYFCASSQPRGLAPLSTDTQYFGPGTRLTVL.

The rearrangement links TRBV5-5 to TRBJ2-3; 9 bases match TRBD1. V was pared by 4 bases and J by 2 bases, with 11 bases of the junction left unmatched. The CDR3 is made up of 17 amino acids. The germline V gene encodes CDR1 SGHKS and CDR2 YYEKEE (reference sequence). The CDR3 sequence: CASSDTDRGGPTDTQYF. The CDR3 DNA sequence: TGTGCCAGCAGCGATACCGACAGGGGGGGACCCACAGATACGCAGTATTTT.

This clonotype was recorded a few times. The rearrangement joins TRBV11-2 to TRBJ2-7; tentative D call: TRBD1 (6 bases). V lost 2 bases and J lost 12, with 17 bases in between. Germline V gene data show CDR1 as SGHAT and CDR2 as FQNNGV. The CDR3 extends over 13 amino acids. CDR3 sequence reads: CASSLNGQQRSYF. DNA for the CDR3: TGTGCCAGCAGCTTAAACGGACAGCAACGCTCGTACTTC.

This clonotype came up many times. V is TRBV28 and J is TRBJ1-1; no reliable D call. Germline CDR1 is MDHEN and CDR2 is SYDVKM. The ends were cut back, 2 bases at V and 3 bases at J, with 4 bases in the middle. The CDR3 is 12 residues long. This CDR3 is CASSLQDTEAFF. The CDR3 nucleotides read TGTGCCAGCAGTTTACAGGACACTGAAGCTTTCTTT.

The chain recombines TRBV6-2 or TRBV6-3 with TRBJ2-1, with 9 bases aligning to TRBD2. The CDR3 is made up of 16 amino acids. Germline V lookup: CDR1 MNHEY, CDR2 SVGEGT. V dropped 5 bases and J dropped 4; count of bases not matched to a gene: 9. The CDR3 DNA is TGTGCCAGCAGTACACCGACTAGCGGAAAATACAATGAGCAGTTCTTC. It codes for CASSTPTSGKYNEQFF.

The genes are TRBV5-1 and TRBJ2-1, with 9 bases matching TRBD2. V lost 2 bases and J lost 7; bases outside the gene matches: 10. This CDR3 is built from 16 residues. CDR1 is SGHRS, CDR2 YFSETQ, per germline. The CDR3 sequence is CASSLGFGGGANEQFF. As DNA, the CDR3 is TGCGCCAGCAGCTTAGGTTTTGGCGGGGGGGCGAATGAGCAGTTCTTC.

The chain has TRBV29-1 and TRBJ2-1; TRBD2 matches 9 bases. The V segment lost 7 bases and the J segment 6 bases; nucleotides outside the gene matches: 10. The CDR3 extends over 14 amino acids. Germline lookup yields CDR1 SQVTM and CDR2 ANQGSEA. This chain's CDR3 is CSAQRASGVNEQFF. The CDR3 bases are TGCAGCGCCCAAAGGGCTAGCGGGGTCAATGAGCAGTTCTTC.

This clonotype was seen only a few times. This chain uses TRBV10-3 with TRBJ2-3; TRBD2 agrees at 9 bases. In germline, CDR1 is ENHRY, CDR2 SYGVKD. This CDR3 has 13 amino acids. V lost 10 bases and J lost 2; bases outside the gene matches: 4. The CDR3 nucleotides read TGTGCCAGCTTAGCGGGGGTCACAGATACGCAGTATTTT. Protein product: CASLAGVTDTQYF.

This clonotype has more than one count but fewer than ten. CDR3 protein: CASSYGTGRTGELFF. The DNA of the CDR3 is TGTGCCAGCAGTTACGGGACAGGGAGAACCGGGGAGCTGTTTTTT. V usage is TRBV6-2 or TRBV6-3 and J usage is TRBJ2-2, with TRBD1 identical over 9 bases. The V gene end was trimmed by 2 bases and the J gene end by 5 bases; junction bases not matched to a gene: 3. Germline-derived CDR1 and CDR2 are MNHEY and SVGEGT. This CDR3 has 15 residues.

Only a few counts were recorded for this clonotype. The chain uses TRBV12-3 or TRBV12-4 and TRBJ2-2, with D perhaps TRBD2 (5 bases). Deletions cut 1 base from V and 2 bases from J, with 8 bases between. The CDR3 runs to 15 residues. CDR3: CASSLEGVNTGELFF. CDR3 in DNA: TGTGCCAGCAGTTTAGAGGGAGTCAACACCGGGGAGCTGTTTTTT.

This clonotype was observed many times. The rearrangement joins TRBV5-1 to TRBJ2-7; 11 bases match TRBD1. Germline V gives CDR1 SGHRS, CDR2 YFSETQ. Losses at the gene ends were 4 bases for V and 3 bases for J; bases not matched to a gene: 6. The CDR3 has 15 residues. CDR3 region: CASSAGQGAIYEQYF. The CDR3 DNA reads as TGCGCCAGCAGCGCCGGACAGGGGGCCATCTACGAGCAGTACTTC.

There are many counts of this clonotype. The rearrangement links TRBV10-3 to TRBJ2-1, with D perhaps TRBD1 (6 bases). Germline CDR1 reads ENHRY; CDR2 reads SYGVKD. Trimming stripped 7 bases from V and 7 bases from J, with 8 bases between. The CDR3 covers 11 residues. The CDR3 nucleotides are TGTGCCATCAAGGGGGATAATGAGCAGTTCTTC. Encoded protein: CAIKGDNEQFF.

The table lists this clonotype with a few counts. The chain is built from TRBV2 and TRBJ2-1; D uncertain. The CDR3 runs 15 residues. Looked up from germline, CDR1 is SNHLY and CDR2 is FYNNEI. V was clipped by 7 bases and J by 1 base, with 14 bases between them. This CDR3 is CASTFSRSSYNEQFF. CDR3 nucleotide sequence: TGTGCCAGCACCTTCTCCAGGTCATCCTACAATGAGCAGTTCTTC.

The gene calls are TRBV7-9 and TRBJ2-6; D might be TRBD1 (6 bases). Deletions cut 11 bases from V and 2 bases from J, with 16 bases between. From germline, CDR1 is SEHNR and CDR2 FQNEAQ (reference sequence). This CDR3 comprises 15 residues. CDR3 residues: CARTPPGAGANVLTF. The DNA for the CDR3 is TGTGCCCGGACGCCTCCAGGGGCTGGGGCCAACGTCCTGACTTTC. Based on the CDR3 plus reference TRBV7-9 and TRBJ2-6, the full variable domain is DTGVSQNPRHKITKRGQNVTFRCDPISEHNRLYWYRQTLGQGPEFLTYFQNEAQLEKSRLLSDRFSAERPKGSFSTLEIQRTEQGDSAMYLCARTPPGAGANVLTFGAGSRLTVL.

The rearrangement joins TRBV5-1 to TRBJ2-2; the D gene is possibly TRBD1 (6 bases). Trimming pared 0 bases from V and 6 bases from J, leaving 9 bases between. Germline V lookup: CDR1 SGHRS, CDR2 YFSETQ. The CDR3 totals 14 residues. The CDR3 DNA reads TGCGCCAGCAGCTTGGTGACAGGCCCCGGGGAGCTGTTTTTT. It codes for CASSLVTGPGELFF.

This rearrangement joins TRBV10-3 to TRBJ2-7, with 9 positions matching TRBD1. V was clipped by 4 bases and J by 4 bases; unmatched bases: 5. The V gene's germline CDR1 is ENHRY and CDR2 SYGVKD. The CDR3 consists of 14 residues. As DNA, the CDR3 is TGTGCCATCAGTGGCCGGGACAGGGCGTACGAGCAGTACTTC. This codes for CAISGRDRAYEQYF.

This clonotype was found once. The rearrangement joins TRBV2 to TRBJ2-2, with D tentatively TRBD1 (6 bases). Trimming left V 7 bases short and J 1 base short, with 10 bases between. The CDR3 runs to 14 residues. Germline V gene data show CDR1 as SNHLY and CDR2 as FYNNEI. The CDR3 reads CASKRTENTGELFF. For the CDR3, the DNA is TGTGCCAGCAAAAGGACAGAGAACACCGGGGAGCTGTTTTTT. The entire variable domain, with the rest obtained from reference TRBV2 and TRBJ2-2, is as follows: EPEVTQTPSHQVTQMGQEVILRCVPISNHLYFYWYRQILGQKVEFLVSFYNNEISEKSEIFDDQFSVERPDGSNFTLKIRSTKLEDSAMYFCASKRTENTGELFFGEGSRLTVL.

CDR3 sequence (DNA): TGTGCCAGCAGCTTGGGACAGGGCTGGTACGAGCAGTACTTC. This codes for CASSLGQGWYEQYF. The chain is built from TRBV5-6 and TRBJ2-7, with TRBD1 matching 7 bases. Trimming cost V 0 bases and J 4 bases; bases outside gene matches: 4. Germline CDR1 and CDR2: SGHDT and YYEEEE. The CDR3 spans 14 residues.

This clonotype appeared a few times. The V gene is TRBV20-1, the J gene TRBJ2-1, with TRBD1 as a possible D gene (6 bases). This CDR3 is 16 amino acids long. CDR1 and CDR2 (germline): DFQATT, SNEGSKA (reference sequence). V lost 4 bases and J lost 3, with 19 bases in between. CDR3 residues: CSATNPKKGGYNEQFF. CDR3 coding DNA: TGCAGTGCTACAAATCCCAAAAAAGGGGGCTACAATGAGCAGTTCTTC.

The chain has TRBV5-6 and TRBJ1-4; a possible D gene is TRBD1 (5 bases). Between the trimmed V and J ends, which lost 1 base and 13 bases, there was a span of 23 bases. This CDR3 spans 16 amino acids. Germline V gene lookup returns CDR1 SGHDT and CDR2 YYEEEE. The CDR3 region is CASSLLTTARGNGLFF. The CDR3 nucleotides are TGTGCCAGCAGCTTGCTCACGACAGCGCGGGGAAATGGACTGTTTTTT.

This chain links TRBV7-2 with TRBJ2-7, with D hard to call. Per germline, CDR1 SGHTA and CDR2 FQGNSA. This CDR3 has 13 residues. The V gene lost 1 base and the J gene lost 2 bases, with 6 bases spanning the gap. The CDR3 coding sequence is TGTGCCAGCAGCTTAGAAGCGCCCTACGAGCAGTACTTC. Its translation is CASSLEAPYEQYF.